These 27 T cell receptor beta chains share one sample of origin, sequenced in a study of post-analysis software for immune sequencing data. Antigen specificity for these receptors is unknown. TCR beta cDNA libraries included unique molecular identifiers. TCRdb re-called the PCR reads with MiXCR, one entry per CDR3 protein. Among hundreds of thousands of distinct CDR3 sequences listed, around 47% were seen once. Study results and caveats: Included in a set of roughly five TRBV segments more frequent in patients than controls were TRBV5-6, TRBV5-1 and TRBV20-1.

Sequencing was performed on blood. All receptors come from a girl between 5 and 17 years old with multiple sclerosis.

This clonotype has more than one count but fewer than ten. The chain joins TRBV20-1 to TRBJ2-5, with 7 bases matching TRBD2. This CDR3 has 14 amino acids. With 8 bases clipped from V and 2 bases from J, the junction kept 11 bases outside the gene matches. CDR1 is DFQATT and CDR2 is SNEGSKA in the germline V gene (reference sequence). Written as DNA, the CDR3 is TGCAGTCTCCCCAGTGGACTAGTACAAGAGACCCAGTACTTC. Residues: CSLPSGLVQETQYF.

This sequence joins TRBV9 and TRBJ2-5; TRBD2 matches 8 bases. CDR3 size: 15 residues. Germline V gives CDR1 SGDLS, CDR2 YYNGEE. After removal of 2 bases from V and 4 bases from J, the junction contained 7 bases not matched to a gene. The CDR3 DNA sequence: TGTGCCAGCAGCGTTCATCCGGGGGGGACAGAGACCCAGTACTTC. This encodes CASSVHPGGTETQYF.

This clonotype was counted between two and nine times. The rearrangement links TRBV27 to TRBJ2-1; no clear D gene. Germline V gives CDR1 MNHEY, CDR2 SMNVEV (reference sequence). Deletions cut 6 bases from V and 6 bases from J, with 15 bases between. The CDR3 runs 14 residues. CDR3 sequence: CASSPSPLVNEQFF. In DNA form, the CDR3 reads TGTGCCAGCAGCCCATCACCCCTGGTCAATGAGCAGTTCTTC.

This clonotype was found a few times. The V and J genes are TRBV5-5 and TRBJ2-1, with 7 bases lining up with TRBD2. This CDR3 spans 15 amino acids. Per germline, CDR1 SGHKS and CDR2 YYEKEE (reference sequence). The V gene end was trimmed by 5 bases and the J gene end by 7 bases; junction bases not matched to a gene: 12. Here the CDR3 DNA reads TGTGCCAGCAGTCTTGCGGGGGACCCCTCAAATGAGCAGTTCTTC. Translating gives CASSLAGDPSNEQFF.

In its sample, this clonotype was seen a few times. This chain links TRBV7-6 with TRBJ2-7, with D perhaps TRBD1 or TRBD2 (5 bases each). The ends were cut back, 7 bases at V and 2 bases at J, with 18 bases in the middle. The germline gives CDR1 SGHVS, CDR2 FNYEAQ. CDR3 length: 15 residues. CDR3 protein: CASNMGDEGPYEQYF. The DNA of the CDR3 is TGTGCCAGCAACATGGGGGACGAGGGGCCCTACGAGCAGTACTTC.

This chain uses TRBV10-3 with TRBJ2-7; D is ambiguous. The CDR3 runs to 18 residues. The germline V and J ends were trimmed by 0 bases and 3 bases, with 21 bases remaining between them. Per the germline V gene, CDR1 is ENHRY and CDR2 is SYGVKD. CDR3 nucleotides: TGTGCCATCAGTGAGTCTGAGGTTTTAACCCTCCCCATCTACGAGCAGTACTTC. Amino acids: CAISESEVLTLPIYEQYF.

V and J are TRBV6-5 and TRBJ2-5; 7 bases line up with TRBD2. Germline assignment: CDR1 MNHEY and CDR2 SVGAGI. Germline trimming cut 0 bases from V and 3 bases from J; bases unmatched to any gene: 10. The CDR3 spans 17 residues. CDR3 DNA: TGTGCCAGCAGTTACTCCCGATTCCGGGGGGAAAAAGAGACCCAGTACTTC. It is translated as CASSYSRFRGEKETQYF.

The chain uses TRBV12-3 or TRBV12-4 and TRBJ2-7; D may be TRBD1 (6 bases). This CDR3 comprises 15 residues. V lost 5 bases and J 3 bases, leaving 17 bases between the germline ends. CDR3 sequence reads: CASSPRGPESYEQYF. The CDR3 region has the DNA TGTGCCAGCAGTCCCAGGGGACCGGAGAGCTACGAGCAGTACTTC.

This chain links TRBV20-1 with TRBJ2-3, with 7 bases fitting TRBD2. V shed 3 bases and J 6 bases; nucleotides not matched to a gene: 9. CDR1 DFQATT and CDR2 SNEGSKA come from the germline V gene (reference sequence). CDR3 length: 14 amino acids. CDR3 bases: TGCAGTGCTAGCCCCAGGACTAGACGGGATACGCAGTATTTT. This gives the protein CSASPRTRRDTQYF.

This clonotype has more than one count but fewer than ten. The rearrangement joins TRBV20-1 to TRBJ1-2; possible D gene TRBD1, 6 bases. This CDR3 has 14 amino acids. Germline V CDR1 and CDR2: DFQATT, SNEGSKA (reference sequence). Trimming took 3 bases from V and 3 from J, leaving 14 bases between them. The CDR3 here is CSASVQGLDYGYTF. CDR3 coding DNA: TGCAGTGCTAGCGTTCAGGGGCTAGACTATGGCTACACCTTC.

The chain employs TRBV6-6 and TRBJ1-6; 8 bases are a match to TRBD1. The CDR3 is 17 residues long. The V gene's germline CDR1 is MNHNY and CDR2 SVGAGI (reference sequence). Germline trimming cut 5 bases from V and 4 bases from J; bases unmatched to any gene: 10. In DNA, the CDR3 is TGTGCCAGCAGTAAGGGGACAGGCGAACTGTATAATTCACCCCTCCACTTT. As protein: CASSKGTGELYNSPLHF.

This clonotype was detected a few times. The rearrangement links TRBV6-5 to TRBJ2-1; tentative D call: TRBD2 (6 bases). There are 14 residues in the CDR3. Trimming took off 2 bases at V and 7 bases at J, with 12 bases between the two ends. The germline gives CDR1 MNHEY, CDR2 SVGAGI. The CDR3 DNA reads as TGTGCCAGCAGTTACGGTCGGGAGCCTAATGAGCAGTTCTTC. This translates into CASSYGREPNEQFF.

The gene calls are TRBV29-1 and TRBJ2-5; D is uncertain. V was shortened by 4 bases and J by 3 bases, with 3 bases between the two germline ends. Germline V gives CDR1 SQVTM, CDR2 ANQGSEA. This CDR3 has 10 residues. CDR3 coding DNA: TGCAGCGTTGCCAAAGAGACCCAGTACTTC. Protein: CSVAKETQYF.

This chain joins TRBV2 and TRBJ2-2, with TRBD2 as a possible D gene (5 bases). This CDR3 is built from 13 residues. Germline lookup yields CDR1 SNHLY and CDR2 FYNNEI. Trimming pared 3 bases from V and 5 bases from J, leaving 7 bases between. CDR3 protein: CASSDGGTGELFF. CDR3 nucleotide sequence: TGTGCCAGCAGTGATGGCGGGACCGGGGAGCTGTTTTTT.

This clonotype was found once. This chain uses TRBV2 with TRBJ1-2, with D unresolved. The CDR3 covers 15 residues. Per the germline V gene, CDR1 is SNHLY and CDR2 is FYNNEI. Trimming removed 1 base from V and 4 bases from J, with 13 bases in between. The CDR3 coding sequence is TGTGCCAGCAGTGAAGGGTCTCCAGGACTCTATGGCTACACCTTC. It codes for CASSEGSPGLYGYTF.

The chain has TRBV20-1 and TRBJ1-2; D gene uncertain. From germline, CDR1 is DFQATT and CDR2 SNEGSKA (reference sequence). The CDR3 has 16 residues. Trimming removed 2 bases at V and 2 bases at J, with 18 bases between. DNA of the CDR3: TGCAGTGCTAGAAGTAAGGGAATTGTAAACAACTATGGCTACACCTTC. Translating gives CSARSKGIVNNYGYTF.

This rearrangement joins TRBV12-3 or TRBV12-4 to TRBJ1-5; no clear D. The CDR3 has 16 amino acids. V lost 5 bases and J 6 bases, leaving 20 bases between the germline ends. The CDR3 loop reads CASSPHFLGLSQPQHF. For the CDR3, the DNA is TGTGCCAGCAGTCCTCACTTTTTGGGCCTTAGTCAGCCCCAGCATTTT.

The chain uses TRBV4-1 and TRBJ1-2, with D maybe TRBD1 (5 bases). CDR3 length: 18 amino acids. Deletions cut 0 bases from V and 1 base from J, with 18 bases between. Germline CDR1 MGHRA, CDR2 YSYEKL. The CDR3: CASSQEEGGTPLNYGYTF. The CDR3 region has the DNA TGCGCCAGCAGCCAAGAAGAAGGTGGGACCCCTCTTAACTATGGCTACACCTTC.

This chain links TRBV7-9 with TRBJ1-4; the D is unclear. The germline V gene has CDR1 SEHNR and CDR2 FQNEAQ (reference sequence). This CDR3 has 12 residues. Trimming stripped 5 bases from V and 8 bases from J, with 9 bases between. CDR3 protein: CASSQLEEKLFF. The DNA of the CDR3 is TGTGCCAGCAGCCAACTCGAAGAAAAACTGTTTTTT. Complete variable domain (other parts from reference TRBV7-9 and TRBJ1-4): DTGVSQNPRHKITKRGQNVTFRCDPISEHNRLYWYRQTLGQGPEFLTYFQNEAQLEKSRLLSDRFSAERPKGSFSTLEIQRTEQGDSAMYLCASSQLEEKLFFGSGTQLSVL.

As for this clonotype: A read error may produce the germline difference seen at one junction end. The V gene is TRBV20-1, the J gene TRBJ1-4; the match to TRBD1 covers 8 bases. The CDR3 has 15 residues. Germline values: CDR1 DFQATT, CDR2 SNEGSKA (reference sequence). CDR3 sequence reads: CSAPGQDSGNEKRFF. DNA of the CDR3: TGCAGTGCTCCGGGACAGGACTCGGGTAATGAAAAACGGTTTTTT.

DNA for the CDR3: TGCGCCAGCAGCCCGTCACAGGTGGGATGGACTGAAGCTTTCTTT. It is translated as CASSPSQVGWTEAFF. The rearrangement joins TRBV4-1 to TRBJ1-1; weak D call: TRBD1 (5 bases). The CDR3 has 15 amino acids. V lost 4 bases, J lost 5 bases, and 17 bases lay in between. Germline V gene sequence: CDR1 MGHRA, CDR2 YSYEKL.

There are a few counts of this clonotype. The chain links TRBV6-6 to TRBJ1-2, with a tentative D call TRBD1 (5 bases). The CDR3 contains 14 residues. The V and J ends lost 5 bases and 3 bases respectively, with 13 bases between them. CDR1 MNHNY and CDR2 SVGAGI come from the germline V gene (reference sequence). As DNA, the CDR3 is TGTGCCAGCAGTGACGGGGCAGCCTACTATGGCTACACCTTC. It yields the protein CASSDGAAYYGYTF.

DNA of the CDR3: TGTGCCAGCAGTTTTGAAGAGTCTCCGTCCTACGAGCAGTACTTC. As protein: CASSFEESPSYEQYF. The chain links TRBV12-3 or TRBV12-4 to TRBJ2-7, with D unclear. V gave up 3 bases and J gave up 1 base, with 13 bases separating them. This CDR3 region has 15 residues.

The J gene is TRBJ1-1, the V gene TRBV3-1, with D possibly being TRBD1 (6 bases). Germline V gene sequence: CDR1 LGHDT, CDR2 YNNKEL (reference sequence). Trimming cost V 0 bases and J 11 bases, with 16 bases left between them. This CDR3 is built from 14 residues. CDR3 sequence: CASSQETRGRGAFF. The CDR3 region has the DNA TGTGCCAGCAGCCAAGAAACCAGGGGAAGAGGTGCTTTCTTT.

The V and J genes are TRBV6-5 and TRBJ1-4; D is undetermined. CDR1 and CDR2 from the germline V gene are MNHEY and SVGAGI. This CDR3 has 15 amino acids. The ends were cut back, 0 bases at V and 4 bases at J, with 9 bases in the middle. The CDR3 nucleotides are TGTGCCAGCAGTTACTCGGGAGCTAATAATGAAAAACTGTTTTTT. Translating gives CASSYSGANNEKLFF.

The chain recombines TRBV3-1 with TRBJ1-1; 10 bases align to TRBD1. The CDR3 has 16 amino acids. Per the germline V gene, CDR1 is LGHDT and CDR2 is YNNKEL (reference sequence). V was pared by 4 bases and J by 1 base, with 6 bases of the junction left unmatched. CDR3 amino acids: CASSPRGTGENTEAFF. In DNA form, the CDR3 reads TGTGCCAGCAGCCCTCGTGGGACAGGGGAGAACACTGAAGCTTTCTTT.

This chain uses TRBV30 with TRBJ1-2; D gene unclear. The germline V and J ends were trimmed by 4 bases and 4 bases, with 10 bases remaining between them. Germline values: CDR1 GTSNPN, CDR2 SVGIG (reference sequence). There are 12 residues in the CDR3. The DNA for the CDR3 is TGTGCCTGGACCCGGCAGGTCTATGGCTACACCTTC. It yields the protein CAWTRQVYGYTF.